The source of this T cell receptor beta chain is a study of technical replicates of blood from a few donors. Clones were sequenced by immunoSEQ multiplex PCR, and TCRdb holds only the in-frame ones, with some missing. The table shows about 81,000 clones, with more than 90% occurring only once. This receptor was identified in a human donor in good health. Sequenced input: T cells isolated from PBMCs.

The CDR3 DNA follows: TGTGCCAGCAGCCCAGGACAGGGAGCTACTACGCAGTATTTT. Translating gives CASSPGQGATTQYF. This rearrangement joins TRBV7-8 to TRBJ2-3; 8 nucleotides line up with TRBD1. The V segment lost 5 bases and the J segment 8 bases; nucleotides outside the gene matches: 9. The germline CDR1 and CDR2 sequences are SGHVS and FQNEAQ. This CDR3 contains 14 residues.